The source of this TCR beta chain is a study of blood T cell repertoires in COVID-19. Study details: Donors in the United States, Italy and Spain gave samples during acute or convalescent COVID-19. Nucleic acid was either cDNA or gDNA, and it came from T cells, B-cell-depleted T cells, or PBMCs.

Authors' processing steps: Amplifying reference gene primers gave estimates of nucleated cell counts. Generated by immunoSEQ multiplex PCR, the TCRdb table keeps only in-frame clones and is missing some. V and J calls and clone size come straight from that table; D and trimming were deduced from the DNA. The sample gives about 98,000 clones, 87% of which show up once; 4% to 5.5% is in the top ten. Germline V gives CDR1 MGHDK, CDR2 SYGVNS. The length of the CDR3 is 15 residues. J gave up 3 bases and V 2 bases, and 4 bases lay outside the gene matches. Seattle patients were enrolled while actively infected and followed longitudinally.

Material: peripheral blood. The chain couples TRBV25-1 to TRBJ1-1, with 9 bases matching TRBD1. The receptor's source is a woman between 50 and 59 years old with COVID-19, enrolled during active disease. The CDR3 loop reads CASSEGQGRYTEAFF. The CDR3 coding sequence is TGTGCCAGCAGTGAAGGACAGGGGCGCTACACTGAAGCTTTCTTT.